This T cell receptor beta chain originates from a study of blood T cell repertoires in COVID-19. Produced via immunoSEQ multiplex PCR; TCRdb's table is partial and in-frame only. The repertoire holds roughly 160,000 clones, with about 82% as singletons. The table lists this clone with a few counts. Trimming took 4 bases from V and 0 from J, leaving 6 bases between them. The germline gives CDR1 SNHLY, CDR2 FYNNEI. CDR3 size: 13 residues. The sequencing input was peripheral blood. This sequence was found in a woman of 80 years or more with COVID-19, enrolled during active disease. The chain uses TRBV2 and TRBJ1-1; D is unresolved. CDR3 loop: CASSGAVNTEAFF. DNA for the CDR3: TGTGCCAGCAGTGGGGCCGTGAACACTGAAGCTTTCTTT. Variable domain in full (rest from reference TRBV2 and TRBJ1-1): EPEVTQTPSHQVTQMGQEVILRCVPISNHLYFYWYRQILGQKVEFLVSFYNNEISEKSEIFDDQFSVERPDGSNFTLKIRSTKLEDSAMYFCASSGAVNTEAFFGQGTRLTVV.